The 32 T cell receptor beta chains presented below share a single source sample, sequenced in a study of post-analysis software for immune sequencing data. TCR beta cDNA libraries had unique molecular identifiers. One entry per CDR3 protein, called by TCRdb with MiXCR from the PCR reads. In the table there are under 200,000 distinct CDR3 sequences, around 36% of which are singletons. The sequencing used blood, collected after autologous hematopoietic stem cell transplantation. Receptor source: a girl aged 10 to 17 with multiple sclerosis.

This clonotype was counted between two and nine times. This chain's CDR3 is CATILGGYYEQYF. CDR3 bases: TGTGCCACCATTTTGGGGGGCTACTACGAGCAGTACTTC. This chain joins TRBV6-1 and TRBJ2-7; D may correspond to TRBD1 or TRBD2 (6 bases each). V was shortened by 10 bases and J by 3 bases, with 16 bases between the two germline ends. The V gene's germline CDR1 is MNHNS and CDR2 SASEGT. The CDR3 spans 13 residues.

The chain joins TRBV7-9 to TRBJ2-1; D not resolved. The ends were cut back, 3 bases at V and 9 bases at J, with 12 bases in the middle. CDR1 is SEHNR and CDR2 is FQNEAQ in the germline V gene (reference sequence). The CDR3 consists of 13 residues. The CDR3 nucleotides are TGTGCCAGCAGCTTCCTCCTCTTGGGTGAGCAGTTCTTC. Translation: CASSFLLLGEQFF. The entire variable domain, with the rest obtained from reference TRBV7-9 and TRBJ2-1, is as follows: DTGVSQNPRHKITKRGQNVTFRCDPISEHNRLYWYRQTLGQGPEFLTYFQNEAQLEKSRLLSDRFSAERPKGSFSTLEIQRTEQGDSAMYLCASSFLLLGEQFFGPGTRLTVL.

The chain joins TRBV20-1 to TRBJ1-2, with 7 bases fitting TRBD1. This CDR3 has 15 residues. Trimming cost V 0 bases and J 5 bases; bases outside gene matches: 9. Germline V lookup: CDR1 DFQATT, CDR2 SNEGSKA (reference sequence). CDR3 loop: CSARDIRTGGYGYTF. As DNA, the CDR3 is TGCAGTGCTAGAGATATCCGGACAGGAGGTTATGGCTACACCTTC.

The V gene is TRBV2, the J gene TRBJ2-5; 7 bases are a match to TRBD2. Germline-derived CDR1 and CDR2 are SNHLY and FYNNEI. The CDR3 is made up of 15 amino acids. Trimming at V came to 5 bases and at J to 1 base, leaving 7 bases not matched to a gene. CDR3 in amino acids: CASSPRSGVQETQYF. CDR3 nucleotides: TGTGCCAGCAGTCCCCGGAGCGGGGTCCAAGAGACCCAGTACTTC.

CDR3 DNA sequence: TGTGCCAGCCTTGAGCGGGGCAGCTCTACCTCTGGGGCCAACGTCCTGACTTTC. Residues: CASLERGSSTSGANVLTF. The rearrangement uses TRBV2 and TRBJ2-6; 7 bases agree with TRBD2. The CDR3 consists of 18 residues. J was trimmed by 0 bases and V by 8 bases; bases with no gene match: 13. The germline CDR1 and CDR2 sequences are SNHLY and FYNNEI.

The chain uses TRBV4-1 and TRBJ1-1, with D unclear. The CDR3 has 17 residues. Germline V gene sequence: CDR1 MGHRA, CDR2 YSYEKL. The V gene lost 1 base and the J gene lost 3 bases, with 18 bases spanning the gap. This CDR3 is CASSQGQVLGRDTEAFF. CDR3 in DNA: TGCGCCAGCAGCCAAGGCCAGGTGCTGGGGAGAGACACTGAAGCTTTCTTT.

This chain uses TRBV27 with TRBJ2-5, with a weak D call TRBD2 (6 bases). The CDR3 spans 15 residues. Germline CDR1 reads MNHEY; CDR2 reads SMNVEV (reference sequence). V lost 6 bases and J 4 bases, leaving 18 bases between the germline ends. CDR3 nucleotides: TGTGCCAGCAGGGCCCACCCGGAGGGTGGAGAGACCCAGTACTTC. It is translated as CASRAHPEGGETQYF.

This clonotype was detected only a few times. This sequence joins TRBV3-1 and TRBJ1-1, with 7 bases fitting TRBD1. The CDR3 extends over 13 amino acids. J gave up 7 bases and V 5 bases, and 7 bases lay outside the gene matches. Germline V CDR1 and CDR2: LGHDT, YNNKEL (reference sequence). The CDR3 nucleotides are TGTGCCAGCAGCTACCGGACAGGCGTTGAAGCTTTCTTT. It is translated as CASSYRTGVEAFF.

This clonotype appeared a few times. The CDR3 nucleotides are TGTGCCAGCAGTTTGCGACTAGCGGGAATTCAAGAGACCCAGTACTTC. It yields the protein CASSLRLAGIQETQYF. The chain has TRBV12-3 or TRBV12-4 and TRBJ2-5, with 11 nucleotides matching TRBD2. The CDR3 extends over 16 amino acids. V dropped 3 bases and J dropped 2; count of bases not matched to a gene: 5.

This clonotype showed up just a few times. The chain recombines TRBV7-8 with TRBJ2-2; D is unclear. The germline CDR1 and CDR2 sequences are SGHVS and FQNEAQ. The ends were cut back, 2 bases at V and 7 bases at J, with 5 bases in the middle. This CDR3 is 12 amino acids long. The CDR3 sequence: CASSLPGGELFF. The DNA of the CDR3 is TGTGCCAGCAGCTTACCCGGCGGGGAGCTGTTTTTT.

In its sample, this clonotype was seen a few times. The chain has TRBV10-2 and TRBJ2-5, with no clear D. The CDR3 length is 15 residues. Trimming left V 6 bases short and J 1 base short, with 15 bases between. CDR1 WSHSY and CDR2 SAAADI come from the germline V gene. The CDR3 DNA sequence: TGCGCCAGCAGGGTCCGGAAGGCCCTCCAAGAGACCCAGTACTTC. Encoded protein: CASRVRKALQETQYF.

This clonotype was observed at least ten times. The rearrangement links TRBV7-6 to TRBJ2-5; D remains ambiguous. This CDR3 contains 12 residues. The germline CDR1 and CDR2 sequences are SGHVS and FNYEAQ. Trimming shortened V by 5 bases and J by 0 bases, and 4 bases separated the two germline ends. CDR3 nucleotide sequence: TGTGCCAGCAGCGAACACCAAGAGACCCAGTACTTC. It translates to CASSEHQETQYF.

The DNA for the CDR3 is TGTGCCAGCAGCTTGGGAGCGGGAGGGCCGGATACGCAGTATTTT. This codes for CASSLGAGGPDTQYF. The V and J genes are TRBV7-2 and TRBJ2-3, with TRBD2 matching 10 bases. The junction had 6 bases not matched to a gene; V was cut back by 3 bases and J by 6 bases. Germline V gene lookup returns CDR1 SGHTA and CDR2 FQGNSA. CDR3 length equals 15 residues.

This clonotype was observed a few times. The CDR3 DNA reads TGTGCCAGCAGCCAATCCCCCGGGACAGGCCACGAGCAGTACTTC. This sequence encodes CASSQSPGTGHEQYF. This chain joins TRBV4-2 and TRBJ2-7; 8 bases are a match to TRBD1. The germline V gene encodes CDR1 LGHNA and CDR2 YNFKEQ. This CDR3 contains 15 residues. V lost 2 bases, J lost 5 bases, and 8 bases stayed unmatched.

V usage is TRBV5-6 and J usage is TRBJ2-7, with D perhaps matching TRBD1 (5 bases). Trimming took 4 bases from V and 0 from J, leaving 20 bases between them. The CDR3 length is 17 residues. Germline CDR1 is SGHDT and CDR2 is YYEEEE. CDR3 sequence reads: CASSIRVRGGYSYEQYF. Written as DNA, the CDR3 is TGTGCCAGCAGCATCAGGGTAAGAGGTGGTTACTCCTACGAGCAGTACTTC.

The chain links TRBV5-1 to TRBJ2-1, with 7 bases matching TRBD1. The CDR3 sequence is 14 residues long. Germline CDR1 SGHRS, CDR2 YFSETQ. Unmatched junction bases numbered 4, after V lost 4 bases and J lost 3 bases. The CDR3 sequence is CASSASGGYNEQFF. The CDR3 nucleotides are TGCGCCAGCAGCGCCTCAGGGGGCTACAATGAGCAGTTCTTC.

Only a few counts were recorded for this clonotype. CDR3 nucleotide sequence: TGTGCCAGCAGTCTTAATGTCGGACTAGCGGGAAAGTTACACGAGCAGTACTTC. Translated, it gives CASSLNVGLAGKLHEQYF. The chain combines TRBV27 with TRBJ2-5; 12 bases are shared with TRBD2. The last part of the DNA fits TRBJ2-7 better; the J call may be wrong. This CDR3 region has 18 residues. Germline V gene lookup returns CDR1 MNHEY and CDR2 SMNVEV (reference sequence).

This clonotype has a handful of counts. This chain connects TRBV12-5 to TRBJ2-1; perhaps TRBD2 as D (6 bases). The CDR3 is 12 residues long. The germline gives CDR1 LGHNT, CDR2 FRNRAP. V lost 5 bases, J lost 5 bases, and 7 bases lay in between. CDR3 nucleotide sequence: TGTGCTAGTGGTCGGACTAACAATGAGCAGTTCTTC. Translated, it gives CASGRTNNEQFF.

This clonotype was recorded a few times. The J gene is TRBJ2-5, the V gene TRBV7-2, with 7 nucleotides matching TRBD2. Losses at the gene ends were 1 base for V and 6 bases for J; bases not matched to a gene: 8. This CDR3 has 15 residues. From germline, CDR1 is SGHTA and CDR2 FQGNSA. This CDR3 is CASSLVPGRAKTQYF. CDR3 bases: TGTGCCAGCAGCTTAGTTCCTGGGAGGGCTAAGACCCAGTACTTC.

The J gene is TRBJ2-4, the V gene TRBV19; D may be TRBD1 (6 bases). The J call is uncertain, as TRBJ2-7 better fits the DNA end. Germline V CDR1 and CDR2: LNHDA, SQIVND (reference sequence). This CDR3 is 14 amino acids long. CDR3 sequence (DNA): TGTGCCAGTAGCCCGTACAGGGCTCCCTACGAGCAGTACTTC. As protein: CASSPYRAPYEQYF.

Concerning this clonotype itself: One end of the junction varies from germline; a read error may be responsible. The genes are TRBV12-3 or TRBV12-4 and TRBJ1-5, with 8 bases lining up with TRBD1. The CDR3 totals 15 residues. The CDR3 loop reads CASSLVQGADQPQQF. The CDR3 DNA reads TGTGCCAGCAGTTTAGTGCAGGGGGCAGATCAGCCCCAGCAGTTT.

The sample holds a few counts of this clonotype. The genes are TRBV20-1 and TRBJ1-2, with D possibly TRBD1 on 6 matching bases. V was shortened by 7 bases and J by 0 bases, with 9 bases between the two germline ends. This CDR3 contains 12 residues. CDR1 and CDR2 from the germline V gene are DFQATT and SNEGSKA (reference sequence). CDR3 DNA: TGCAGTGGGACAGTCCCTAACTATGGCTACACCTTC. It translates to CSGTVPNYGYTF.

This clonotype was counted only a few times. The rearrangement links TRBV20-1 to TRBJ2-1; 13 bases align to TRBD2. Germline V CDR1 and CDR2: DFQATT, SNEGSKA (reference sequence). Losses at the gene ends were 0 bases for V and 10 bases for J; bases not matched to a gene: 6. This CDR3 is built from 15 residues. The CDR3 DNA is TGCAGTGCTAGAGAGGTACTAGCGGGAGGGAACGAGCAGTTCTTC. Translated: CSAREVLAGGNEQFF.

This clonotype has just a few counts. V usage is TRBV20-1 and J usage is TRBJ2-2; D may be TRBD1 or TRBD2 (5 bases each). Germline loops: CDR1 DFQATT, CDR2 SNEGSKA (reference sequence). The germline V and J ends were trimmed by 3 bases and 4 bases, with 18 bases remaining between them. The CDR3 covers 16 residues. For the CDR3, the DNA is TGCAGTGCTAGTAACTCTCTAGGGACGGGCACCGGGGAGCTGTTTTTT. This sequence encodes CSASNSLGTGTGELFF.

The gene calls are TRBV29-1 and TRBJ2-1; weak D call: TRBD1 (6 bases). The CDR3 is 14 residues long. V shed 7 bases and J shed 2 bases, with 15 bases lying between them. Per germline, CDR1 SQVTM and CDR2 ANQGSEA. The CDR3 sequence: CSANHRVTYNEQFF. The CDR3, as DNA: TGCAGCGCTAACCACAGGGTCACCTACAATGAGCAGTTCTTC.

This clonotype occurred a few times. The J gene is TRBJ1-1, the V gene TRBV6-1; a weak D match, TRBD1 (6 bases). Trimming removed 1 base from V and 2 bases from J, with 17 bases in between. CDR3 size: 17 residues. Germline values: CDR1 MNHNS, CDR2 SASEGT. The CDR3 sequence is CASSEDGGLGHNTEAFF. For the CDR3, the DNA is TGTGCCAGCAGTGAAGATGGGGGGCTCGGTCATAACACTGAAGCTTTCTTT.

This clonotype occurred many times. The chain combines TRBV20-1 with TRBJ2-1; 9 positions match TRBD2. Trimming took 6 bases from V and 6 from J; bases not matched to a gene: 21. The CDR3 is 18 residues long. Germline CDR1 DFQATT, CDR2 SNEGSKA (reference sequence). CDR3 sequence (DNA): TGCAGTGCGAGCCGGGCTAGCGGGAATCTTGTAGCTGCCAATGAGCAGTTCTTC. This encodes CSASRASGNLVAANEQFF.

This clonotype has a single count. One junction end does not reproduce the germline sequence, and a read error may be involved. The CDR3 DNA reads TGCGCCAGCGGGAAGGACAGGGAGGATGGCCACACCTTC. This codes for CASGKDREDGHTF. The V call is TRBV5-1, the J call TRBJ1-2; 8 bases line up with TRBD1. Per the germline V gene, CDR1 is SGHRS and CDR2 is YFSETQ. The CDR3 sequence is 13 residues long.

The V call is TRBV7-2, the J call TRBJ2-7; D gene uncertain. Germline CDR1 is SGHTA and CDR2 is FQGNSA. The CDR3 has 14 amino acids. V lost 5 bases, J lost 5 bases, and 16 bases lay in between. CDR3 bases: TGTGCCAGCAGCCCCTTGGTATCCGTGCACGAGCAGTACTTC. Translating gives CASSPLVSVHEQYF. Variable domain in full (rest from reference TRBV7-2 and TRBJ2-7): GAGVSQSPSNKVTEKGKDVELRCDPISGHTALYWYRQSLGQGLEFLIYFQGNSAPDKSGLPSDRFSAERTGGSVSTLTIQRTQQEDSAVYLCASSPLVSVHEQYFGPGTRLTVT.

CDR3 bases: TGCGCCAGCAGCTTGATGGCGGGACAGGGTTACAATGAGCAGTTCTTC. It is translated as CASSLMAGQGYNEQFF. The chain couples TRBV5-1 to TRBJ2-1, with 9 bases identical to TRBD1. V shed 1 base and J 4 bases; nucleotides not matched to a gene: 6. Germline loops: CDR1 SGHRS, CDR2 YFSETQ. The length of the CDR3 is 16 residues.

V usage is TRBV6-6 and J usage is TRBJ1-2; 7 bases are a match to TRBD1. CDR1 MNHNY and CDR2 SVGAGI come from the germline V gene (reference sequence). Trimming cost V 2 bases and J 3 bases; bases outside gene matches: 3. The CDR3 spans 14 residues. CDR3 DNA sequence: TGTGCCAGCAGTTACGAGGGGGCCGACTATGGCTACACCTTC. Translation: CASSYEGADYGYTF.

This chain joins TRBV7-2 and TRBJ1-4; 8 bases fit TRBD1. The CDR3 sequence is 17 residues long. V shed 0 bases and J 6 bases; nucleotides not matched to a gene: 9. Per germline, CDR1 SGHTA and CDR2 FQGNSA. CDR3 amino acids: CASSLASQGVPYEKLFF. DNA for the CDR3: TGTGCCAGCAGCTTAGCATCACAGGGGGTTCCTTATGAAAAACTGTTTTTT.